This T cell receptor (beta chain) stems from a study of TIL therapy for anti-PD-1-resistant metastatic lung cancer (dated by TCRdb to about 2021). For the study in its entirety: A median age of roughly 55 years (range about 38-85) and a median tumor PD-L1 proportion score of 6% were recorded among enrolled patients. Across the cohort, whole-exome sequencing showed a median non-synonymous tumor mutation burden of under 1.8 mutations per megabase. Tumor and peripheral blood T cell receptor beta sequencing was used to track clonotypes across tumor, expanded TIL product and serial blood samples. The cohort was composed predominantly of lung adenocarcinoma, with four EGFR-mutant and two ALK-rearranged tumors included, and half of patients were identified as current or former smokers.

Per the publication, the time point label means: pre-treatment sample, taken before nivolumab and TIL therapy. Baseline tumor samples were excised metastases, mostly pleural nodules or supraclavicular lymph nodes, from the same resection used to grow TIL. Tumors were collected before any PD-1/PD-L1 blockade, after which patients were given nivolumab, and patients who progressed were given lymphodepletion, an infusion of expanded TIL and IL-2. Between October 2017 and January 2020, a dual-center phase I trial enrolled adults who had stage 4 NSCLC. The samples were drawn from an open-label, single-arm phase I trial testing tumor-infiltrating lymphocyte therapy combined with nivolumab in advanced non-small cell lung cancer. For each resected tumor, portions were snap-frozen in liquid nitrogen and kept at -80 degrees C. Tumor regions of interest were selected on H&E sections using laser-capture macrodissection, ground into around 16 mg aliquots, and extracted using Qiagen Allprep kits.

Spanning cysteine to phenylalanine, the CDR3 consists of 14 amino acids. Only the CDR3 part of the read is kept: 42 bases, read in frame from the first base. Trimming removed 1 base from V and 5 bases from J, leaving 11 bases between the germline ends. Per the germline V gene, SGHVS is the CDR1 and FQNEAQ is the CDR2. The immunoSEQ v3 hsTCRB kit was used to amplify TCR beta CDR3 regions from genomic DNA through bias-controlled multiplex PCR. TCR libraries were sequenced on an Illumina NextSeq 500 to 1.5 million to 2 million read pairs for survey level or roughly 4.5-6.5 million for deep level. The published analysis was carried out like this. V, D and J genes were assigned, non-productive sequences were removed, and clonality was reported by immunoSEQ Analyzer software. Repertoires were compared by productive Simpson clonality and by the Morisita overlap index of productive TRB rearrangements between infused TIL and blood. Here the immuneACCESS table is served through TCRdb, limited to in-frame sequences with V and J called. Missing clones are a known gap in these copies; in checked studies unresolved V genes cover under half, and the rest lacks a known reason. D and trimming were read from the DNA, whereas the V and J calls and clone size are those reported in that table. Present in this sample are about 100,000 clones, roughly two thirds of which were seen just once. The ten largest clones add up to roughly 9.8% of the sample.

Points the paper makes about the study in general: Because the cohort was highly selected, with more treatment-naive, never-smoker and oncogene-addicted patients than is typical, generalizability is limited. The study protocol defined all tumor marker inferences as exploratory. Higher clonality and lower diversity were observed in expanded TIL cultures than in baseline intratumoral T cells (median clonality approximately 6% vs 31%, p < 0.0001). Clonal turnover during TIL culture was high, and many clones enriched in the product were not detected in the baseline tumor, suggesting clonal contraction instead of faithful expansion.

Comments on this clone: Its antigen target is currently unknown. The input lacks base qualities; no much larger clone sits a single base away.

Specimen: tumor tissue, collected at baseline. The receptor was derived from a person aged 25-85 years with non-small cell lung cancer. The chain is made from TRBV7-8 and TRBJ2-5, with the D gene not confidently named. Here the CDR3 is given as CASSLGVEIETQYF. The sequenced DNA is TGTGCCAGCAGCTTAGGCGTGGAGATTGAGACCCAGTACTTC. Here the CDR3 is joined to the reference TRBV7-8 and TRBJ2-5 genes, and the full variable domain is: GAGVSQSPRYKVAKRGQDVALRCDPISGHVSLFWYQQALGQGPEFLTYFQNEAQLDKSGLPSDRFFAERPEGSVSTLKIQRTQQEDSAVYLCASSLGVEIETQYFGPGTRLLVL.